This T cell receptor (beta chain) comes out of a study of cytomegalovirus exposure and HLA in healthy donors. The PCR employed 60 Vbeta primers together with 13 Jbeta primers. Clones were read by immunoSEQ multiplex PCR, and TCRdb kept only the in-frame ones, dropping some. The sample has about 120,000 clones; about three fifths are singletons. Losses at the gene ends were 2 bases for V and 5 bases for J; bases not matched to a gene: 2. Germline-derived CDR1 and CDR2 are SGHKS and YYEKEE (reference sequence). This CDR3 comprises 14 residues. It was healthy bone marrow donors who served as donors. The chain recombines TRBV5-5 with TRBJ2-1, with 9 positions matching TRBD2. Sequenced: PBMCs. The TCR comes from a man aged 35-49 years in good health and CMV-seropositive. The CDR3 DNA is TGTGCCAGCAGCTTAGCGGGGGGTAACAATGAGCAGTTCTTC. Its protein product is CASSLAGGNNEQFF.